Below are 26 T cell receptor beta chains sequenced from a single sample in a study of Graves' ophthalmopathy and Graves' hyperthyroidism. The TCR beta CDR3 regions underwent amplification from RNA transcripts. An initial RT-PCR round employing HTBI primers preceded a second-round multiplex PCR. TCRdb re-derived calls from the multiplex PCR reads in MiXCR, one entry per CDR3 protein. There are 560,000 or so distinct CDR3 sequences in the sample; roughly 40% occur only once, and about 4.6% lies in the top ten. Input material: peripheral blood or thyroid tissue (not recorded which). Source of these receptors: an adult man with Graves' hyperthyroidism.

This clonotype came up once. This chain joins TRBV24-1 and TRBJ2-7; 9 nucleotides align to TRBD1. V shed 4 bases and J 1 base; nucleotides not matched to a gene: 1. Germline V gene sequence: CDR1 KGHDR, CDR2 SFDVKD. The CDR3 is made up of 14 amino acids. The CDR3 DNA follows: TGTGCCACCAGTGACGGGACAGGGTCCTACGAGCAGTACTTC. It specifies CATSDGTGSYEQYF.

This clonotype was detected many times. The chain carries TRBV6-1 and TRBJ1-5; D call uncertain. This CDR3 has 15 residues. The V gene's germline CDR1 is MNHNS and CDR2 SASEGT. V was trimmed by 3 bases and J by 2 bases, leaving 11 bases between them. The CDR3 spells CASSEVPGGNQPQHF. In nucleotides, the CDR3 is TGTGCCAGCAGTGAGGTCCCGGGAGGCAATCAGCCCCAGCATTTT.

This chain connects TRBV7-9 to TRBJ1-2; 8 nucleotides line up with TRBD1. This CDR3 contains 14 residues. The ends lost 3 bases at V and 7 bases at J; junction bases unmatched: 7. Germline CDR1 SEHNR, CDR2 FQNEAQ (reference sequence). CDR3 loop: CASSFLAGGRGYTF. CDR3 coding DNA: TGTGCCAGCAGCTTTCTGGCAGGGGGCCGTGGCTACACCTTC.

The chain has TRBV5-1 and TRBJ1-2, with TRBD1 matching over 9 bases. CDR1 SGHRS and CDR2 YFSETQ come from the germline V gene. Trimming took 1 base from V and 2 from J; bases not matched to a gene: 12. The CDR3 length is 18 residues. This chain's CDR3 is CASSLWGGTGSLNYGYTF. DNA of the CDR3: TGCGCCAGCAGCTTGTGGGGCGGGACAGGGTCGTTGAACTATGGCTACACCTTC.

This clonotype turned up a few times. The chain uses TRBV29-1 and TRBJ1-2; D is uncertain. The germline CDR1 and CDR2 sequences are SQVTM and ANQGSEA. This CDR3 has 12 residues. Deletions cut 0 bases from V and 2 bases from J, with 4 bases between. The CDR3 loop is CSVEETNYGYTF. The CDR3 DNA is TGCAGCGTTGAAGAGACAAACTATGGCTACACCTTC.

Ten or more counts support this clonotype. The J gene is TRBJ1-3, the V gene TRBV7-2, with TRBD1 as a possible D gene (6 bases). The length of the CDR3 is 16 residues. Trimming took off 1 base at V and 0 bases at J, with 10 bases between the two ends. Germline V lookup: CDR1 SGHTA, CDR2 FQGNSA. CDR3 DNA sequence: TGTGCCAGCAGCTTAGAGGGGGGGAACTCTGGAAACACCATATATTTT. Its protein product is CASSLEGGNSGNTIYF.

This clonotype was detected ten times or more. The chain uses TRBV10-3 and TRBJ2-5; the match to TRBD2 covers 10 bases. The V segment lost 10 bases and the J segment 5 bases; nucleotides outside the gene matches: 16. This CDR3 spans 16 amino acids. Germline V gives CDR1 ENHRY, CDR2 SYGVKD. CDR3 DNA: TGTGCCACCAACCCTAGCGGGAGCGGGCGCGGGGAGACCCAGTACTTC. Translating it yields CATNPSGSGRGETQYF.

The chain joins TRBV30 to TRBJ1-2, with D perhaps matching TRBD1 (6 bases). The CDR3 loop spans 13 amino acids. V was trimmed by 2 bases and J by 4 bases, leaving 11 bases between them. Germline loops: CDR1 GTSNPN, CDR2 SVGIG (reference sequence). CDR3 residues: CAWSPGGGYGYTF. CDR3 DNA sequence: TGTGCCTGGAGTCCCGGGGGCGGCTATGGCTACACCTTC.

This clonotype was seen ten or more times. This chain links TRBV7-9 with TRBJ2-5, with unresolved D. V lost 5 bases and J lost 2, with 12 bases in between. The CDR3 consists of 14 residues. Germline CDR1 SEHNR, CDR2 FQNEAQ (reference sequence). This chain's CDR3 is CASSIATRQETQYF. CDR3 nucleotide sequence: TGTGCCAGCAGCATCGCGACCCGTCAAGAGACCCAGTACTTC.

This clonotype was recorded many times. The rearrangement joins TRBV29-1 to TRBJ2-7; 12 bases are shared with TRBD1. Germline V lookup: CDR1 SQVTM, CDR2 ANQGSEA. The junction had 12 bases not matched to a gene; V was cut back by 3 bases and J by 6 bases. The CDR3 loop spans 16 amino acids. The chain's CDR3 is CSVDSRVGTGGREQYF. The DNA of the CDR3 is TGCAGCGTTGATAGTAGAGTAGGGACAGGGGGCCGCGAGCAGTACTTC.

This clonotype was picked up a small number of times. The rearrangement uses TRBV24-1 and TRBJ2-7; D might be TRBD1 or TRBD2, each matching 5 bases. Looked up from germline, CDR1 is KGHDR and CDR2 is SFDVKD. V lost 2 bases and J lost 5, with 18 bases in between. The CDR3 has 16 residues. This CDR3 reads CATSDSGTERFNEQYF. In DNA form, the CDR3 reads TGTGCCACCAGTGATTCCGGGACGGAGCGATTCAACGAGCAGTACTTC.

This sequence joins TRBV12-3 or TRBV12-4 and TRBJ1-2; perhaps TRBD1 as D (6 bases). The length of the CDR3 is 15 residues. V shed 3 bases and J shed 3 bases, with 14 bases lying between them. CDR3 DNA: TGTGCCAGCAGTTTGAGAGGGGGAAAGCACTATGGCTACACCTTC. Its protein is CASSLRGGKHYGYTF.

The V call is TRBV19, the J call TRBJ2-2; 11 nucleotides line up with TRBD2. The junction had 5 bases not matched to a gene; V was cut back by 4 bases and J by 4 bases. Germline CDR1 reads LNHDA; CDR2 reads SQIVND (reference sequence). CDR3 length equals 16 residues. This CDR3 is CASSTIAGGCTGELFF. In DNA form, the CDR3 reads TGTGCCAGTAGTACCATAGCGGGGGGGTGCACCGGGGAGCTGTTTTTT. The full variable domain, completed using reference TRBV19 and TRBJ2-2, is DGGITQSPKYLFRKEGQNVTLSCEQNLNHDAMYWYRQDPGQGLRLIYYSQIVNDFQKGDIAEGYSVSREKKESFPLTVTSAQKNPTAFYLCASSTIAGGCTGELFFGEGSRLTVL.

There are a few counts of this clonotype. V usage is TRBV29-1 and J usage is TRBJ2-1; TRBD2 agrees at 13 bases. The V gene end was trimmed by 4 bases and the J gene end by 6 bases; junction bases not matched to a gene: 3. The CDR3 loop spans 14 amino acids. Germline lookup yields CDR1 SQVTM and CDR2 ANQGSEA. The CDR3 sequence is CSVARTSGGNEQFF. DNA for the CDR3: TGCAGCGTTGCACGGACTAGCGGGGGCAATGAGCAGTTCTTC.

V is TRBV19 and J is TRBJ1-5; 7 bases fit TRBD1. The CDR3 spans 16 residues. Germline V CDR1 and CDR2: LNHDA, SQIVND (reference sequence). Trimming removed 9 bases from V and 2 bases from J; junction bases left unmatched: 13. The CDR3 region has the DNA TGTGCCAGCAGCCGAGACAGGGATGTTGGCAATCAGCCCCAGCATTTT. Amino acid sequence: CASSRDRDVGNQPQHF.

This clonotype was detected only a few times. The chain joins TRBV6-1 to TRBJ2-7, with TRBD1 matching over 10 bases. Germline V lookup: CDR1 MNHNS, CDR2 SASEGT. Trimming cost V 5 bases and J 3 bases; bases outside gene matches: 10. The length of the CDR3 is 16 residues. The CDR3 spells CASSSSGTGAHYEQYF. CDR3 DNA: TGTGCCAGCAGTTCATCCGGGACAGGGGCGCACTACGAGCAGTACTTC.

This clonotype was counted ten times or more. The chain uses TRBV5-1 and TRBJ1-1; the D is unclear. Germline CDR1 reads SGHRS; CDR2 reads YFSETQ. CDR3 length: 15 amino acids. V was clipped by 3 bases and J by 3 bases, with 15 bases between them. The CDR3 loop is CASSSTARRYTEAFF. In DNA, the CDR3 is TGCGCCAGCAGCTCTACAGCGAGGAGGTACACTGAAGCTTTCTTT.

As for this clonotype: A much bigger clone sits one base away, suggesting this may be a read error. The CDR3 nucleotides read TGTGCCAGTAGTATCCGAGGGGGTGGTGGGGCCAACGTCCCGACTTTC. Translation: CASSIRGGGGANVPTF. The V call is TRBV19, the J call TRBJ2-6, with TRBD1 as a possible D gene (6 bases). Germline V CDR1 and CDR2: LNHDA, SQIVND (reference sequence). This CDR3 has 16 residues.

In this sample, this clonotype turned up a few times. This chain connects TRBV7-9 to TRBJ1-5, with a weak D call TRBD1 (5 bases). The germline gives CDR1 SEHNR, CDR2 FQNEAQ (reference sequence). Between the trimmed V and J ends, which lost 3 bases and 5 bases, there was a span of 11 bases. This CDR3 contains 14 residues. The CDR3: CASSLQGGDQPQHF. CDR3 coding DNA: TGTGCCAGCAGCTTGCAGGGCGGGGATCAGCCCCAGCATTTT.

This chain joins TRBV10-2 and TRBJ1-1, with D perhaps TRBD1 (6 bases). The CDR3 is 14 residues long. The V gene lost 10 bases and the J gene lost 1 base, with 16 bases spanning the gap. Germline-derived CDR1 and CDR2 are WSHSY and SAAADI. CDR3 coding DNA: TGCGCCACCCAACAGGGACGGGAGAACACTGAAGCTTTCTTT. Translating it yields CATQQGRENTEAFF.

The V and J genes are TRBV29-1 and TRBJ2-5; 12 bases are shared with TRBD1. The ends lost 7 bases at V and 4 bases at J; junction bases unmatched: 4. The CDR3 runs 13 residues. Germline CDR1 reads SQVTM; CDR2 reads ANQGSEA. CDR3 region: CSGDRGHVETQYF. The CDR3 DNA reads TGCAGCGGGGACAGGGGGCATGTAGAGACCCAGTACTTC. Variable domain in full (rest from reference TRBV29-1 and TRBJ2-5): SAVISQKPSRDICQRGTSLTIQCQVDSQVTMMFWYRQQPGQSLTLIATANQGSEATYESGFVIDKFPISRPNLTFSTLTVSNMSPEDSSIYLCSGDRGHVETQYFGPGTRLLVL.

In its sample, this clonotype was seen many times. V is TRBV10-3 and J is TRBJ2-7, with D uncertain. V lost 0 bases and J 3 bases, leaving 9 bases between the germline ends. Per germline, CDR1 ENHRY and CDR2 SYGVKD. CDR3 length: 14 residues. The CDR3 DNA sequence: TGTGCCATCAGTGAGTCCAAGGGTTACTACGAGCAGTACTTC. Translated: CAISESKGYYEQYF.

This rearrangement joins TRBV20-1 to TRBJ2-5; a possible D gene is TRBD1 (5 bases). The closer fit of TRBJ2-1 to the DNA end suggests the J call may be wrong. CDR1 DFQATT and CDR2 SNEGSKA come from the germline V gene (reference sequence). The CDR3 contains 15 residues. Written as DNA, the CDR3 is TGCAGTGCTAGAGTACCAGGGAATGACGGCAATGAGCAGTTCTTC. The encoded protein is CSARVPGNDGNEQFF.

This clonotype showed up many times. The V call is TRBV5-1, the J call TRBJ1-1; possible D gene TRBD1, 6 bases. Deletions cut 5 bases from V and 4 bases from J, with 15 bases between. Germline lookup yields CDR1 SGHRS and CDR2 YFSETQ. The CDR3 runs 14 residues. CDR3 coding DNA: TGCGCCAGCAGTGGCTCGGGGGCTAGCACTGAAGCTTTCTTT. Amino acids: CASSGSGASTEAFF.

The rearrangement uses TRBV2 and TRBJ2-7; TRBD1 matches 10 bases. This CDR3 is built from 17 residues. Germline CDR1 and CDR2: SNHLY and FYNNEI. J was trimmed by 2 bases and V by 7 bases; bases with no gene match: 14. The CDR3 region is CASTGTGDLFTTYEQYF. The CDR3 nucleotides are TGTGCCAGCACCGGGACAGGGGATCTATTTACCACCTACGAGCAGTACTTC.

The chain is built from TRBV25-1 and TRBJ1-1, with 8 positions matching TRBD1. The CDR3 is 14 amino acids. The germline gives CDR1 MGHDK, CDR2 SYGVNS. J was trimmed by 11 bases and V by 6 bases; bases with no gene match: 14. The CDR3 nucleotides read TGTGCCAGCAGCGTTGAAGACTTTGGGACAGGCGCTTTCTTT. As protein: CASSVEDFGTGAFF.